A selection of T cell receptor beta chains follows, all from one sample in a study of OX40 agonist ivuxolimab in advanced cancers. The assay was immunoSEQ multiplex PCR, and TCRdb's table has in-frame clones only and misses some. The data show about 50,000 clones, 92% seen once. The sequences come from CD4+ or CD8+ T cells sorted from blood, collected in a trial of the OX40 agonist ivuxolimab. Source of these receptors: an adult with an advanced solid tumor such as melanoma, head and neck, liver or kidney cancer. CDR3s include the opening cysteine and the closing phenylalanine or tryptophan. Each record gives: D gene, clone size, J gene, V gene, CDR3 DNA, CDR3 protein. D genes are given only for firm matches. The size of a clone is reported for some rows only, either as once, few or many, or as a class for expanded clones.

d_call: .; clone_size: .; j_call: TRBJ2-1; v_call: TRBV5-5; cdr3_nt: TGTGCCAGCAGAATTACGGGACACCACCTACCAAGTGAGCAGTTCTTC; cdr3_aa: CASRITGHHLPSEQFF
d_call: .; clone_size: .; j_call: TRBJ2-3; v_call: TRBV6-4; cdr3_nt: TGTGCCAGCAGTGACTCGGGCCAGGGAAACACAGATACGCAGTATTTT; cdr3_aa: CASSDSGQGNTDTQYF
d_call: TRBD2; clone_size: .; j_call: TRBJ2-7; v_call: TRBV9; cdr3_nt: TGTGCCAGCAGCCCGAGCGGGGGAGGCCACGAGCAGTACTTC; cdr3_aa: CASSPSGGGHEQYF
d_call: .; clone_size: .; j_call: TRBJ1-1; v_call: TRBV5-1; cdr3_nt: TGCGCCAGCAGCTTAAACAGACTGAACACTGAAGCTTTCTTT; cdr3_aa: CASSLNRLNTEAFF
d_call: .; clone_size: .; j_call: TRBJ2-7; v_call: TRBV7-9; cdr3_nt: TGTGCCAGCAGCCCCGACGGACCCTACGAGCAGTACTTC; cdr3_aa: CASSPDGPYEQYF
d_call: .; clone_size: once; j_call: TRBJ1-2; v_call: TRBV19; cdr3_nt: TGTGCCAGTAGTAGGGATTTTTATGGCTACACCTTC; cdr3_aa: CASSRDFYGYTF
d_call: TRBD1; clone_size: .; j_call: TRBJ1-4; v_call: TRBV15; cdr3_nt: TGTGCCACCAGCAGAGATTGGACAGGGGTAAATGAAAAACTGTTTTTT; cdr3_aa: CATSRDWTGVNEKLFF
d_call: .; clone_size: .; j_call: TRBJ1-5; v_call: TRBV2; cdr3_nt: TGTGCCAGCAGTGAAAGGGGCGCGGGGCAGCCCCAGCATTTT; cdr3_aa: CASSERGAGQPQHF
d_call: TRBD2; clone_size: .; j_call: TRBJ2-7; v_call: TRBV30; cdr3_nt: TGTGCCTGGAGTCCTAGGACTAGCCTATCCTACGAGCAGTACTTC; cdr3_aa: CAWSPRTSLSYEQYF
d_call: TRBD1; clone_size: .; j_call: TRBJ2-4; v_call: TRBV27; cdr3_nt: TGTGCCAGCAGATCTGACAGGGGCTGGGACAAAAACATTCAGTACTTC; cdr3_aa: CASRSDRGWDKNIQYF
d_call: .; clone_size: .; j_call: TRBJ2-4; v_call: TRBV5-5; cdr3_nt: TGTGCCAGCACGAGCGGTTGGGGGAACATTCAGTACTTC; cdr3_aa: CASTSGWGNIQYF
d_call: TRBD1; clone_size: .; j_call: TRBJ1-6; v_call: TRBV9; cdr3_nt: TGTGCCAGCAGCGTTGGGACAGCTTATAATTCACCCCTCCACTTT; cdr3_aa: CASSVGTAYNSPLHF
d_call: TRBD2; clone_size: .; j_call: TRBJ2-2; v_call: TRBV4-1; cdr3_nt: TGCGCCAGCAGCCAATGGGGGTTTGGGCTAGCGGGGGCGGACACCGGGGAGCTGTTTTTT; cdr3_aa: CASSQWGFGLAGADTGELFF
d_call: .; clone_size: .; j_call: TRBJ1-4; v_call: TRBV7-9; cdr3_nt: TGTGCCAGCAGCTTAGCTGGCAGGGTGGGCGAAAAACTGTTTTTT; cdr3_aa: CASSLAGRVGEKLFF
d_call: .; clone_size: few; j_call: TRBJ1-5; v_call: TRBV27; cdr3_nt: TGTGCCAGCAGCCTCGAGGGATCGAGGGTGAATCAGCCCCAGCATTTT; cdr3_aa: CASSLEGSRVNQPQHF
d_call: .; clone_size: .; j_call: TRBJ1-3; v_call: TRBV11-2; cdr3_nt: TGTGCCAGCAGCTTTTATGACTCTGGAAACACCATATATTTT; cdr3_aa: CASSFYDSGNTIYF
d_call: .; clone_size: .; j_call: TRBJ2-2; v_call: TRBV11-2; cdr3_nt: TGTGCCAGCAGCCTCGTAGCTATCATCCCCGGGGAGCTGTTTTTT; cdr3_aa: CASSLVAIIPGELFF
d_call: TRBD2; clone_size: few; j_call: TRBJ2-1; v_call: TRBV6-5; cdr3_nt: TGTGCCAGCAGCGACGGGGGGGCCTACAATGAGCAGTTCTTC; cdr3_aa: CASSDGGAYNEQFF
d_call: .; clone_size: .; j_call: TRBJ1-2; v_call: TRBV10-2; cdr3_nt: TGCGCCAGCAGTTTTACGACGGGTAGTCCTAACTATGGCTACACCTTC; cdr3_aa: CASSFTTGSPNYGYTF
d_call: .; clone_size: .; j_call: TRBJ1-4; v_call: TRBV7-9; cdr3_nt: TGTGCCAGCAGACAGGACAGTTTAAATGAAAAACTGTTTTTT; cdr3_aa: CASRQDSLNEKLFF
d_call: TRBD1; clone_size: .; j_call: TRBJ2-7; v_call: TRBV9; cdr3_nt: TGTGCCAGCAGCGTAGGGACAGGGGTTGACGAGCAGTACTTC; cdr3_aa: CASSVGTGVDEQYF
d_call: TRBD1; clone_size: .; j_call: TRBJ2-5; v_call: TRBV13; cdr3_nt: TGTGCCAGCAGCTCCAACAGGGGGAGGGAGACCCAGTACTTC; cdr3_aa: CASSSNRGRETQYF
d_call: .; clone_size: .; j_call: TRBJ2-3; v_call: TRBV6-7; cdr3_nt: TGTGCCAACAAAGGGGGCACAGATACGCAGTATTTT; cdr3_aa: CANKGGTDTQYF
d_call: .; clone_size: .; j_call: TRBJ2-1; v_call: TRBV7-9; cdr3_nt: TGTGCCAGCAGCTTAGAAAGGTCGGCGTACAATGAGCAGTTCTTC; cdr3_aa: CASSLERSAYNEQFF
d_call: TRBD1; clone_size: .; j_call: TRBJ2-7; v_call: TRBV13; cdr3_nt: TGTGCCAGCAGCTTCGGGACAGGGCTCGAGCAGTACTTC; cdr3_aa: CASSFGTGLEQYF
d_call: TRBD1; clone_size: .; j_call: TRBJ1-5; v_call: TRBV5-8; cdr3_nt: TGTGCCAGCAGCTCCCGACAGGGTAAGCCCCAGCATTTT; cdr3_aa: CASSSRQGKPQHF
d_call: TRBD2; clone_size: .; j_call: TRBJ2-1; v_call: TRBV2; cdr3_nt: TGTGCCAGCAGCTCGAGACTAGCGGGGGCCGCGGAGAATGAGCAGTTCTTC; cdr3_aa: CASSSRLAGAAENEQFF
d_call: TRBD2; clone_size: .; j_call: TRBJ2-7; v_call: TRBV6-5; cdr3_nt: TGTGCCAGCAGTTACCGGGGGGGAAGCTCCTACGAGCAGTACTTC; cdr3_aa: CASSYRGGSSYEQYF